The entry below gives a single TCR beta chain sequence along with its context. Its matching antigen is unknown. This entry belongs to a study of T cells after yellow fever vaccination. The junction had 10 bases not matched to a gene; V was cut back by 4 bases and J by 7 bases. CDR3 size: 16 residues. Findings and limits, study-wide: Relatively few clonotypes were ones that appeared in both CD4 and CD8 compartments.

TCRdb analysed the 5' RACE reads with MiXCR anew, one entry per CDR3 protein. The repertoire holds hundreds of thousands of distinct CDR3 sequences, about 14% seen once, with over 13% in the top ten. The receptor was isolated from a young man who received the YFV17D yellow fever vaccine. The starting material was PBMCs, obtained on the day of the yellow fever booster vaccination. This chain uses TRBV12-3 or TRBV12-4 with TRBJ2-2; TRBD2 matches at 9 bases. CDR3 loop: CASSWGREGRNGELFF. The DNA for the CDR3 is TGTGCCAGCAGTTGGGGGCGGGAGGGGAGGAACGGGGAGCTGTTTTTT.